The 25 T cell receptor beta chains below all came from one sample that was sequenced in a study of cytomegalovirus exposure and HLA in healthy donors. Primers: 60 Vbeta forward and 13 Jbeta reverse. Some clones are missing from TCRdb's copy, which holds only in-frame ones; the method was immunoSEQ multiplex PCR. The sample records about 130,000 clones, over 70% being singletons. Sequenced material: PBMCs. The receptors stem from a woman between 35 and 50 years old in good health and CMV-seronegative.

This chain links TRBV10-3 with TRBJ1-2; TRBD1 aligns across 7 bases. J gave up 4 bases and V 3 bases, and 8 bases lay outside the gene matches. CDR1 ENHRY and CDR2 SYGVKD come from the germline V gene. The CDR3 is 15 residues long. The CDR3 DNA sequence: TGTGCCATCAGTGAAGACCGGACAGGTATCTATGGCTACACCTTC. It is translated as CAISEDRTGIYGYTF.

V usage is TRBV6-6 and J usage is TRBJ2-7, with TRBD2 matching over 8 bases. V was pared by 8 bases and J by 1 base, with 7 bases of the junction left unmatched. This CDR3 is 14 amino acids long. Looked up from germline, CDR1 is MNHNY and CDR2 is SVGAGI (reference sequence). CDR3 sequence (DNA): TGTGCCAGCTTAAGCGGGGGACCGTCCTACGAGCAGTACTTC. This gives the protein CASLSGGPSYEQYF.

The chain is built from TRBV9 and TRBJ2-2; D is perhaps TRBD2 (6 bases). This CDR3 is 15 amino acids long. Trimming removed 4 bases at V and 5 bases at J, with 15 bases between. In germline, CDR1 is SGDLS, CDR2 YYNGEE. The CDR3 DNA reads TGTGCCAGCAGCCCCGAGTCGGGGGATACCGGGGAGCTGTTTTTT. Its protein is CASSPESGDTGELFF.

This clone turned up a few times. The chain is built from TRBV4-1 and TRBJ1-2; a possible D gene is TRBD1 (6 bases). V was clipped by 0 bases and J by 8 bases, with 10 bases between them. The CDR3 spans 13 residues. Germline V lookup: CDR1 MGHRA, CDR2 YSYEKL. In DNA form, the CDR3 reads TGCGCCAGCAGCCAAGAGGGGGCGAGCGGCTACACCTTC. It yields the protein CASSQEGASGYTF.

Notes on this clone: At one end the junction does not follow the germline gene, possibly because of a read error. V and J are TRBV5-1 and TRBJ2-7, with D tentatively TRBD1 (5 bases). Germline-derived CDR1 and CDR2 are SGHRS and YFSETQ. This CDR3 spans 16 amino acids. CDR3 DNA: TGCGCCAGCAGCTGGCAATTGACAGTCACCTCCGACGAGCAGTACTTC. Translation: CASSWQLTVTSDEQYF.

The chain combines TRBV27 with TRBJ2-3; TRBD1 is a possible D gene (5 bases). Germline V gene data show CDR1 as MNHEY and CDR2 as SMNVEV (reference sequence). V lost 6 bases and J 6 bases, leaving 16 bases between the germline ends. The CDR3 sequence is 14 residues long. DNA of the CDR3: TGTGCCAGCAGCTGGGGCAGGCCGGCGGATACGCAGTATTTT. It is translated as CASSWGRPADTQYF.

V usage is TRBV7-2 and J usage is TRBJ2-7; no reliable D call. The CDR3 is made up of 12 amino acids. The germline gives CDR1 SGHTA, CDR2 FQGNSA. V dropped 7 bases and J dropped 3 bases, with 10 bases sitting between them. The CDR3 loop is CASTRTGYEQYF. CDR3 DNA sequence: TGTGCCAGCACCCGAACCGGCTACGAGCAGTACTTC.

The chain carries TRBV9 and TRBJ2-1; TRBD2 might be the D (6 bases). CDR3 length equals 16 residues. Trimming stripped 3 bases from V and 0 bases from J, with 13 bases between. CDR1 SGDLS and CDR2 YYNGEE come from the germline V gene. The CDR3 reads CASSARAGSSYNEQFF. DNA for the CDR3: TGTGCCAGCAGCGCGAGGGCCGGGAGCTCCTACAATGAGCAGTTCTTC.

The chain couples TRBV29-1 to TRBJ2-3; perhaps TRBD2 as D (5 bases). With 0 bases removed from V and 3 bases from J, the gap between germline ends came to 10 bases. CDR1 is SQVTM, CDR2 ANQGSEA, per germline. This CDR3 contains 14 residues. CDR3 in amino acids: CSVEDKEATDTQYF. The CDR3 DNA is TGCAGCGTTGAAGATAAGGAGGCTACAGATACGCAGTATTTT.

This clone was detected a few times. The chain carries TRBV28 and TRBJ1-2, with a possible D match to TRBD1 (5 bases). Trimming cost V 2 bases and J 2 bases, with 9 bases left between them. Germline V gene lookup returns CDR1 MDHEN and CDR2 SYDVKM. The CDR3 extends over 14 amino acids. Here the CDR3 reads CASSLNAGNYGYTF. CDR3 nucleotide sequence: TGTGCCAGCAGTTTAAACGCAGGGAACTATGGCTACACCTTC.

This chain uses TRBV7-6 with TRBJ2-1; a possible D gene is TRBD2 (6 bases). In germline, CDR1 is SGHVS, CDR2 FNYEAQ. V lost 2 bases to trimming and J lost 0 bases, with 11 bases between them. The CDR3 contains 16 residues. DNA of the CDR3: TGTGCCAGCAGCTTATGGGCGGGAAGCTCCTACAATGAGCAGTTCTTC. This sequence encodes CASSLWAGSSYNEQFF.

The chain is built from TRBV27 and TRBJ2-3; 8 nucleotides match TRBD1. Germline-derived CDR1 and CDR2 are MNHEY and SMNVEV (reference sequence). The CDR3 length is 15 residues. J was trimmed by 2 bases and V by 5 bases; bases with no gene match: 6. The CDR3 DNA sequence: TGTGCCAGCAGTATAAGACAGGGGATCACAGATACGCAGTATTTT. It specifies CASSIRQGITDTQYF.

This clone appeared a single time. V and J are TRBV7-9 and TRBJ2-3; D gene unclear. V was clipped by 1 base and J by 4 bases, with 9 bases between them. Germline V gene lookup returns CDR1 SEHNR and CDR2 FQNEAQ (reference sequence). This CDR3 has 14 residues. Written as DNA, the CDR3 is TGTGCCAGCAGCTTAGGACTTGGCCCAGATACGCAGTATTTT. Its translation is CASSLGLGPDTQYF.

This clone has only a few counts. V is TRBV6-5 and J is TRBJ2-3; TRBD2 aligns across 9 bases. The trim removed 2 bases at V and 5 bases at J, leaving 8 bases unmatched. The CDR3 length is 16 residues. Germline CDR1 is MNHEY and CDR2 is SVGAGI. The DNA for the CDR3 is TGTGCCAGCAGTTACGGCGGGAGGGCCGGAGGAGATACGCAGTATTTT. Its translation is CASSYGGRAGGDTQYF.

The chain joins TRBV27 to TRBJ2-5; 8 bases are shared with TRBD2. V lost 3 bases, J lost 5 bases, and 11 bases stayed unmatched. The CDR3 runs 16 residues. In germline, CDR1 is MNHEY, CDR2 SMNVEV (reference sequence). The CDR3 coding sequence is TGTGCCAGCAGTTTGGTAGGGACTAGGGGCCGGGAGACCCAGTACTTC. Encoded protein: CASSLVGTRGRETQYF.

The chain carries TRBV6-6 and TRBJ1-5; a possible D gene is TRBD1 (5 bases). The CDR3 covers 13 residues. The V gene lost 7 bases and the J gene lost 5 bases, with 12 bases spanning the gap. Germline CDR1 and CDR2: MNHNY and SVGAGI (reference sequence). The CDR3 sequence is CASTAGWDQPQHF. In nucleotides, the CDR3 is TGTGCCAGCACTGCAGGGTGGGATCAGCCCCAGCATTTT.

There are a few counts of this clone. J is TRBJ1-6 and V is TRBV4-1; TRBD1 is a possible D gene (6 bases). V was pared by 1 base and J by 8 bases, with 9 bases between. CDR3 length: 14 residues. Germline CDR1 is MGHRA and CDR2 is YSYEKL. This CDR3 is CASSQGPGDSPLHF. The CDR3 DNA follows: TGCGCCAGCAGCCAAGGACCAGGGGATTCACCCCTCCACTTT.

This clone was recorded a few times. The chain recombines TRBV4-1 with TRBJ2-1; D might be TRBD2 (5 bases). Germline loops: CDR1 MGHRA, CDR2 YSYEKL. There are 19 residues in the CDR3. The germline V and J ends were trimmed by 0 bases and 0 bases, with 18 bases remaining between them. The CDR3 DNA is TGCGCCAGCAGCCAAGATTCCGCTTGGACTGTAAGCTCCTACAATGAGCAGTTCTTC. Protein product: CASSQDSAWTVSSYNEQFF.

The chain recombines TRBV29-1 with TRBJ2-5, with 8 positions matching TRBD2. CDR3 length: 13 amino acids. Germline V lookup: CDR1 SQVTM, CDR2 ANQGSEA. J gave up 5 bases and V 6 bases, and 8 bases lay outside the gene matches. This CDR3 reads CSVTSASGETQYF. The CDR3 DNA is TGCAGCGTGACTAGCGCCTCTGGGGAGACCCAGTACTTC.

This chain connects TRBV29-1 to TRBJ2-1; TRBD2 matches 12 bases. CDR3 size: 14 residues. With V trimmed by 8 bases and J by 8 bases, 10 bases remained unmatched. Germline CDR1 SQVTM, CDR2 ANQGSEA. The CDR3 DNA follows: TGCAGCCAAGGACTAGCGGGAATAGTGGATGAGCAGTTCTTC. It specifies CSQGLAGIVDEQFF.

The DNA of the CDR3 is TGTGCCAGCCGACGACAGATGAACACTGAAGCTTTCTTT. Protein: CASRRQMNTEAFF. The chain has TRBV27 and TRBJ1-1; D may be TRBD1 (5 bases). The CDR3 consists of 13 residues. Germline assignment: CDR1 MNHEY and CDR2 SMNVEV (reference sequence). With 8 bases removed from V and 0 bases from J, the gap between germline ends came to 10 bases.

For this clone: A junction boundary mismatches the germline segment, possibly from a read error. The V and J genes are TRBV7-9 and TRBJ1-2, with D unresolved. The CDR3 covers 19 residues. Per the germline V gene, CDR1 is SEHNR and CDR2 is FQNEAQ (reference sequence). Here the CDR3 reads CSSSFPWREDWDDPYGYTF. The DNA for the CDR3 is TGTTCCAGCAGCTTCCCGTGGAGGGAGGATTGGGATGATCCCTATGGCTACACCTTC.

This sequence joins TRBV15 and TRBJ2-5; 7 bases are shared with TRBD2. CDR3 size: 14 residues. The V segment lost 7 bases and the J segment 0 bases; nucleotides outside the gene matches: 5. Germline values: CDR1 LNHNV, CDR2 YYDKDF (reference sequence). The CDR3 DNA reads TGTGCCACCACTTCAGCGGGATACCAAGAGACCCAGTACTTC. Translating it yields CATTSAGYQETQYF.

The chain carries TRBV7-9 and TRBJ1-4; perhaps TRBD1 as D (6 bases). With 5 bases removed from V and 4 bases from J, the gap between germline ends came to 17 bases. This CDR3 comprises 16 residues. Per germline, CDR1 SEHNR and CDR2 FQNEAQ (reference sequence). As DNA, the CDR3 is TGTGCCAGCAGCCCAGCCCGGACAGATATTAATGAAAAACTGTTTTTT. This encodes CASSPARTDINEKLFF. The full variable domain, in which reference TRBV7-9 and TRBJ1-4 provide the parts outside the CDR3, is DTGVSQNPRHKITKRGQNVTFRCDPISEHNRLYWYRQTLGQGPEFLTYFQNEAQLEKSRLLSDRFSAERPKGSFSTLEIQRTEQGDSAMYLCASSPARTDINEKLFFGSGTQLSVL.

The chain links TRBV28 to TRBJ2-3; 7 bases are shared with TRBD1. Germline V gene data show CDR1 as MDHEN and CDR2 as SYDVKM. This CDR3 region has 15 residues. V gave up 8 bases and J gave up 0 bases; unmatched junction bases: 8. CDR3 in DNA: TGTGCCAGCGCCACGGACAGGTCTAGCACAGATACGCAGTATTTT. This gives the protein CASATDRSSTDTQYF.